These 17 T cell receptor beta chains were all obtained from the same sample, sequenced in a study of T cell repertoires in cytomegalovirus infection. TCRdb itself ran the reads through MiXCR, one entry per CDR3 protein. This sample has almost 500,000 distinct CDR3 sequences; 10% to 12% occur once, and the top ten carry roughly 10%. Material for sequencing was PBMCs. The receptors here all came from a human donor in good health (CMV status not recorded). Some clones in this sample may be carry-over from other donors' samples.

This clonotype was counted at least ten times. The chain combines TRBV7-9 with TRBJ1-6; weak D call: TRBD1 (5 bases). Looked up from germline, CDR1 is SEHNR and CDR2 is FQNEAQ (reference sequence). The CDR3 spans 15 residues. Deletions cut 5 bases from V and 8 bases from J, with 16 bases between. CDR3 sequence reads: CASSTSRGPDSPLHF. In nucleotides, the CDR3 is TGTGCCAGCAGCACAAGTCGGGGCCCAGATTCACCCCTCCACTTT.

Many counts were recorded for this clonotype. The chain carries TRBV11-1 and TRBJ2-7; 9 positions match TRBD1. This CDR3 has 15 amino acids. Germline values: CDR1 SGHAT, CDR2 FQDESV (reference sequence). V trimming: 5 bases; J trimming: 4 bases; junction bases outside the gene matches: 9. CDR3 loop: CASSALTGGAYEQYF. The CDR3 nucleotides are TGTGCCAGCAGCGCGCTAACAGGGGGCGCGTACGAGCAGTACTTC.

This clonotype was detected only a few times. V and J are TRBV6-2 or TRBV6-3 and TRBJ1-2; D may be TRBD1 (5 bases). The CDR3 length is 14 residues. The germline V gene has CDR1 MNHEY and CDR2 SVGEGT. Trimming removed 5 bases at V and 6 bases at J, with 16 bases between. CDR3 coding DNA: TGTGCCAGCAGTGGGACCGCTCGGGGGAATGGCTACACCTTC. Residues: CASSGTARGNGYTF.

This chain joins TRBV5-1 and TRBJ2-5; the match to TRBD2 covers 9 bases. CDR1 and CDR2 from the germline V gene are SGHRS and YFSETQ. V trimming: 7 bases; J trimming: 2 bases; junction bases outside the gene matches: 6. CDR3 length: 14 amino acids. The CDR3 spells CASYGTSPQETQYF. DNA for the CDR3: TGCGCCAGCTATGGGACTAGCCCTCAAGAGACCCAGTACTTC.

In this sample, this clonotype turned up many times. The chain joins TRBV11-2 to TRBJ1-1; 7 bases align to TRBD1. Trimming cost V 5 bases and J 1 base; bases outside gene matches: 4. The CDR3 is made up of 14 amino acids. Germline CDR1 reads SGHAT; CDR2 reads FQNNGV. For the CDR3, the DNA is TGTGCCAGCAGCCTGGGACAGTCGAACACTGAAGCTTTCTTT. The encoded protein is CASSLGQSNTEAFF.

There are many counts of this clonotype. The chain joins TRBV6-2 or TRBV6-3 to TRBJ2-7, with 11 nucleotides matching TRBD2. This CDR3 region has 14 residues. V lost 7 bases, J lost 3 bases, and 5 bases stayed unmatched. Looked up from germline, CDR1 is MNHEY and CDR2 is SVGEGT. The CDR3 DNA follows: TGTGCCAGCACACCGACTAGCGGGATCTACGAGCAGTACTTC. Translated: CASTPTSGIYEQYF.

In its sample, this clonotype was seen a few times. The chain is built from TRBV27 and TRBJ2-7; 7 nucleotides match TRBD1. After removal of 0 bases from V and 0 bases from J, the junction contained 5 bases not matched to a gene. The CDR3 has 16 amino acids. Per the germline V gene, CDR1 is MNHEY and CDR2 is SMNVEV (reference sequence). CDR3 residues: CASSLSKGQISYEQYF. CDR3 coding DNA: TGTGCCAGCAGTTTATCGAAGGGACAGATCTCCTACGAGCAGTACTTC.

The rearrangement joins TRBV2 to TRBJ1-4; D is undetermined. The CDR3 consists of 13 residues. Trimming stripped 7 bases from V and 5 bases from J, with 11 bases between. Germline assignment: CDR1 SNHLY and CDR2 FYNNEI. Here the CDR3 reads CASTYQENEKLFF. The DNA for the CDR3 is TGTGCCAGCACTTACCAGGAGAATGAAAAACTGTTTTTT.

This clonotype came up once. This chain connects TRBV12-3 or TRBV12-4 to TRBJ1-1; maybe TRBD1 (6 bases). The CDR3 runs 13 residues. Deletions cut 3 bases from V and 6 bases from J, with 11 bases between. This CDR3 reads CASSFRGQSEAFF. The CDR3 coding sequence is TGTGCCAGCAGTTTCAGGGGTCAGTCTGAAGCTTTCTTT.

This clonotype was detected many times. V and J are TRBV11-2 and TRBJ2-2, with 7 bases matching TRBD2. This CDR3 has 16 amino acids. V shed 5 bases and J 7 bases; nucleotides not matched to a gene: 13. The germline V gene has CDR1 SGHAT and CDR2 FQNNGV. The CDR3 DNA is TGTGCCAGCAGCCCGGGGGTTAGCGGGTGGGTCGGGGAGCTGTTTTTT. Protein product: CASSPGVSGWVGELFF.

This clonotype was seen only a few times. The chain is built from TRBV24-1 and TRBJ2-3; 10 nucleotides align to TRBD1. This CDR3 has 15 residues. The trim removed 5 bases at V and 5 bases at J, leaving 6 bases unmatched. Germline CDR1 KGHDR, CDR2 SFDVKD. The CDR3, as DNA: TGTGCCACCAGTGGGGGACAGGGGTTTAGAGATACGCAGTATTTT. As protein: CATSGGQGFRDTQYF.

The table lists this clonotype with many counts. The chain uses TRBV28 and TRBJ2-2; maybe TRBD1 (5 bases). This CDR3 spans 14 amino acids. Trimming stripped 8 bases from V and 6 bases from J, with 16 bases between. Germline V gene sequence: CDR1 MDHEN, CDR2 SYDVKM. In DNA form, the CDR3 reads TGTGCCAGCTATGACAGTCGTGGCTCCGGGGAGCTGTTTTTT. Protein: CASYDSRGSGELFF.

This clonotype appeared a few times. This chain links TRBV12-3 or TRBV12-4 with TRBJ2-5; 7 nucleotides align to TRBD1. The CDR3 extends over 15 amino acids. V lost 4 bases, J lost 5 bases, and 10 bases stayed unmatched. CDR3 protein: CASSSTGDAGETQYF. The DNA of the CDR3 is TGTGCCAGCAGTTCCACAGGGGACGCAGGGGAGACCCAGTACTTC.

This clonotype was found a few times. The chain recombines TRBV28 with TRBJ1-2; D is ambiguous. Trimming pared 6 bases from V and 7 bases from J, leaving 15 bases between. CDR1 MDHEN and CDR2 SYDVKM come from the germline V gene. This CDR3 spans 13 amino acids. The CDR3 DNA sequence: TGTGCCAGCAGGGTCAGAGAGTCGGGTGGCTACACCTTC. Translation gives CASRVRESGGYTF.

This clonotype was seen repeatedly, ten times or more. The CDR3 DNA reads as TGCAGTGCTAGCGCCGGGCCATCCTACGAGCAGTACTTC. Protein product: CSASAGPSYEQYF. The V and J genes are TRBV20-1 and TRBJ2-7; D is unclear. The CDR3 has 13 residues. Germline CDR1 is DFQATT and CDR2 is SNEGSKA (reference sequence). The ends were cut back, 3 bases at V and 1 base at J, with 10 bases in the middle.

This clonotype turned up a few times. This chain joins TRBV5-1 and TRBJ1-3; TRBD1 aligns across 8 bases. Germline V CDR1 and CDR2: SGHRS, YFSETQ. V shed 0 bases, J shed 3 bases, and the junction held 2 bases outside the gene matches. The CDR3 covers 15 residues. DNA for the CDR3: TGCGCCAGCAGCTTGGGGGGACAGGATGGAAACACCATATATTTT. This gives the protein CASSLGGQDGNTIYF.

The rearrangement links TRBV28 to TRBJ2-7, with TRBD2 as a possible D gene (6 bases). Trimming removed 4 bases at V and 0 bases at J, with 13 bases between. This CDR3 contains 15 residues. Germline CDR1 MDHEN, CDR2 SYDVKM. CDR3 nucleotides: TGTGCCAGCAGTTCTCCAGCGGGTTCCTCCTACGAGCAGTACTTC. This translates into CASSSPAGSSYEQYF.